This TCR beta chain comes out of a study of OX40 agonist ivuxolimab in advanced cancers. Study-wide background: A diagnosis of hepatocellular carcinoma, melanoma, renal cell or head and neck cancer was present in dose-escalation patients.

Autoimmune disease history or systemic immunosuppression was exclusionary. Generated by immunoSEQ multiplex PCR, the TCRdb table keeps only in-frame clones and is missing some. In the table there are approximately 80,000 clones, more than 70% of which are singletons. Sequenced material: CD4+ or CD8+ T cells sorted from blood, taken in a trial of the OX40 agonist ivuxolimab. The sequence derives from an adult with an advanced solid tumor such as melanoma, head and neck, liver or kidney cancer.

In nucleotides, the CDR3 is TGCGCCAGCAGCCAAGAGCAGGAATCCAGTCGCTCCTACAATGAGCAGTTCTTC. Translated, it gives CASSQEQESSRSYNEQFF. The chain recombines TRBV4-1 with TRBJ2-1; D gene ambiguous. The V end was cut by 0 bases, the J end by 0 bases, with 15 bases between. Germline CDR1 and CDR2: MGHRA and YSYEKL. The CDR3 has 18 residues.